The rows below give T cell receptor beta chains drawn from one sample of a study of shared clonotypes between healthy human individuals. Data came from immunoSEQ multiplex PCR; TCRdb stores just in-frame clones and leaves some out. The table records 2 million to 2.5 million clones, approximately 94% of them present only once. The sample taken for sequencing was naive CD8+ T cells from PBMCs. These receptors all stem from a man between 18 and 35 years old in good health. Some clones in this sample may be carry-over from other donors' samples. CDR3s include the opening cysteine and the closing phenylalanine or tryptophan. A D gene is named only where the DNA matches it firmly.

V	D	J	DNA	CDR3
TRBV6-5	-	TRBJ2-3	TGTGCCAGCAGTACCCCAGATACGCAGTATTTT	CASSTPDTQYF
TRBV5-4	-	TRBJ1-2	TGTGCCAGCAGCTTAGACACCTTTTTCTATGGCTACACCTTC	CASSLDTFFYGYTF
TRBV11-2	TRBD2	TRBJ2-7	TGTGCCAGCAGATTTAGCGGGACGCATCTCGAGCAGTACTTC	CASRFSGTHLEQYF
TRBV14	-	TRBJ2-7	TGTGCCAGCAGCCAAGATAGGCGCGAGCAGTACTTC	CASSQDRREQYF
TRBV7-6	-	TRBJ2-7	TGTGCCAGCAGCTTAAGCGTTGGGACAACCAACGAGCAGTACTTC	CASSLSVGTTNEQYF
TRBV6-5	-	TRBJ2-1	TGTGCCAGCACCCAGGGCGATGAGCAGTTCTTC	CASTQGDEQFF
TRBV4-1	TRBD2	TRBJ2-3	TGCGCCAGCAGCCAAGATAGCGGGAGGGGTAGGGATACGCAGTATTTT	CASSQDSGRGRDTQYF
TRBV6-1	TRBD1	TRBJ1-5	TGTGCCACCGCCTTCAGGGGGCCCAATCAGCCCCAGCATTTT	CATAFRGPNQPQHF
TRBV5-1	-	TRBJ2-3	TGCGCCAGCAGCTTTGACAGTCACACAGATACGCAGTATTTT	CASSFDSHTDTQYF
TRBV7-9	TRBD1	TRBJ1-1	TGTGCCAGCAGCTATCAGCAGGGGGTAAACACTGAAGCTTTCTTT	CASSYQQGVNTEAFF
TRBV2	-	TRBJ2-5	TGTGCCAGCAAGTGGTGGTCTTCAGGGGAAGAGACCCAGTACTTC	CASKWWSSGEETQYF
TRBV19	TRBD2	TRBJ2-4	TGTGCCAGTAGGACTAGCGGGAGAACCAAAAACATTCAGTACTTC	CASRTSGRTKNIQYF
TRBV27	TRBD2	TRBJ2-7	TGTGCCAGCAGTTTTAATGGCGGGAGGTACGAGCAGTACTTC	CASSFNGGRYEQYF
TRBV28	-	TRBJ1-1	TGTGCCAGCAGTTTATCCAACAGAGGCACTGAAGCTTTCTTT	CASSLSNRGTEAFF